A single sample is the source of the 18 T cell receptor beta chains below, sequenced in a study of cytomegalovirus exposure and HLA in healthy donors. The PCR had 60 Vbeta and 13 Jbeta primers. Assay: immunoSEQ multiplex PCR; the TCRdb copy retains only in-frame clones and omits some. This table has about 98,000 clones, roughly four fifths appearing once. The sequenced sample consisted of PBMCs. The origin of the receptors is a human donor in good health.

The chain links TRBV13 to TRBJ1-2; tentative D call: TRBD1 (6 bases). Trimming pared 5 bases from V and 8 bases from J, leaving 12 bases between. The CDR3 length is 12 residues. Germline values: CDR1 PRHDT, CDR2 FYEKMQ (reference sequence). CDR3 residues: CASSVDRRGYTF. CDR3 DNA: TGTGCCAGCAGCGTTGACAGGAGAGGCTACACCTTC.

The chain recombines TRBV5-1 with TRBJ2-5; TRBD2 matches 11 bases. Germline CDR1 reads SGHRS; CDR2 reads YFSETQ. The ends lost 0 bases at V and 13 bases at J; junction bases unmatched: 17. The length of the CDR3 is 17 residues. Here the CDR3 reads CASSLDSASGGISSGYF. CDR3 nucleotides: TGCGCCAGCAGCTTGGATTCGGCTAGCGGGGGGATCTCCTCGGGGTACTTC.

CDR3 DNA: TGTGCCAGCAGTTGGATGACAGGGGGTATCTACGAGCAGTACTTC. It is translated as CASSWMTGGIYEQYF. This sequence joins TRBV2 and TRBJ2-7, with 9 bases identical to TRBD1. The length of the CDR3 is 15 residues. V gave up 5 bases and J gave up 3 bases; unmatched junction bases: 8. Germline CDR1 reads SNHLY; CDR2 reads FYNNEI.

The CDR3 is CASSPAVRRTGELFF. The CDR3 DNA reads TGTGCCAGCTCACCAGCGGTACGGCGCACCGGGGAGCTGTTTTTT. The chain recombines TRBV18 with TRBJ2-2; D uncertain. Trimming removed 2 bases from V and 4 bases from J, with 11 bases in between. The germline gives CDR1 KGHSH, CDR2 LQKENI. The CDR3 has 15 residues.

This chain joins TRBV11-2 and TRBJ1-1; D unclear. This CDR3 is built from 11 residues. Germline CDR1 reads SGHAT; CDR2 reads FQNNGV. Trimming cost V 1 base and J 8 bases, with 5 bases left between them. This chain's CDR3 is CASSLVLEAFF. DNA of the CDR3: TGTGCCAGCAGCTTAGTCTTGGAAGCTTTCTTT.

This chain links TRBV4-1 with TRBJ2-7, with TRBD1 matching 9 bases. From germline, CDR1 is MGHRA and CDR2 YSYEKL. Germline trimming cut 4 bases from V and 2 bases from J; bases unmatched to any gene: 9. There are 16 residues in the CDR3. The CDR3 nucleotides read TGCGCCAGCAGCCGCGTACAGGGGGCGAAACCCTACGAGCAGTACTTC. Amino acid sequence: CASSRVQGAKPYEQYF.

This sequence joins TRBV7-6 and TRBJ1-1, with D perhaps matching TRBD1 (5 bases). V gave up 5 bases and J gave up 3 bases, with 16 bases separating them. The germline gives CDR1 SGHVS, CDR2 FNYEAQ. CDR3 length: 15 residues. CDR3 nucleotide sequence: TGTGCCAGCAGCCTATCACCGGGGGGGGACACTGAAGCTTTCTTT. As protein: CASSLSPGGDTEAFF.

The CDR3 coding sequence is TGTGCCAGCAGCCATCAACAGGGGGCTAATTCACCCCTCCACTTT. It specifies CASSHQQGANSPLHF. The chain has TRBV5-4 and TRBJ1-6, with TRBD1 matching over 9 bases. CDR3 size: 15 residues. Germline V gene data show CDR1 as SGHNT and CDR2 as YYREEE (reference sequence). The J segment lost 6 bases and the V segment lost 4 bases, leaving 5 bases of the junction unmatched.

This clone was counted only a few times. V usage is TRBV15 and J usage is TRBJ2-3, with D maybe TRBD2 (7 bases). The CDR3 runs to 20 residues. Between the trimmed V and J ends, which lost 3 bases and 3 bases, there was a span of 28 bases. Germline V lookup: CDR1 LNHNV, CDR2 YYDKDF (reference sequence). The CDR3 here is CATSSPYQDVGGRGTDTQYF. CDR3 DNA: TGTGCCACCAGCAGTCCCTATCAAGATGTGGGGGGGCGGGGGACAGATACGCAGTATTTT.

Written as DNA, the CDR3 is TGTGCCATCGGAAGCCAGACAGGGAGCACTGAAGCTTTCTTT. Its protein product is CAIGSQTGSTEAFF. The J gene is TRBJ1-1, the V gene TRBV10-3; 7 bases align to TRBD1. Germline V gene lookup returns CDR1 ENHRY and CDR2 SYGVKD. V shed 8 bases and J 4 bases; nucleotides not matched to a gene: 10. This CDR3 comprises 14 residues.

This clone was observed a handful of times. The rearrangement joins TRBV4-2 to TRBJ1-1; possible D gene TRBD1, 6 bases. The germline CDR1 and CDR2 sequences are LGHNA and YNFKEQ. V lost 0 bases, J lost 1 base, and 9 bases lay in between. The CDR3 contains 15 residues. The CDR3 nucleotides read TGTGCCAGCAGCCAAGAGGGACACACGAACACTGAAGCTTTCTTT. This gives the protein CASSQEGHTNTEAFF.

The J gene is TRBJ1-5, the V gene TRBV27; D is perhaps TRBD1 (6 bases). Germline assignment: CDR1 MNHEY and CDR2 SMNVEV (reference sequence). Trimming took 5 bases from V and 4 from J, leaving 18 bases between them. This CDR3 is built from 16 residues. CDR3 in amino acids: CASSPLRGADNQPQHF. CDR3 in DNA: TGTGCCAGCAGTCCCCTGCGGGGGGCTGATAATCAGCCCCAGCATTTT.

This CDR3 reads CASSFGQGYEQYF. Written as DNA, the CDR3 is TGTGCCAGTAGTTTCGGACAGGGTTACGAGCAGTACTTC. The rearrangement links TRBV19 to TRBJ2-7; TRBD1 aligns across 8 bases. The CDR3 has 13 residues. CDR1 and CDR2 (germline): LNHDA, SQIVND (reference sequence). The V segment lost 5 bases and the J segment 4 bases; nucleotides outside the gene matches: 4.

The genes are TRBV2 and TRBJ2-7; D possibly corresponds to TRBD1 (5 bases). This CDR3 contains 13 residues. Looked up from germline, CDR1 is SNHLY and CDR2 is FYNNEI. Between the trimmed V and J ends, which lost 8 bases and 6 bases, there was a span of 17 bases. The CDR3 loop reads CASVLVRDGEQYF. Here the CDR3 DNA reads TGTGCCAGCGTCCTGGTCAGGGATGGCGAGCAGTACTTC.

The CDR3 sequence is CASSDYRKDYYGYTF. The CDR3 coding sequence is TGTGCCAGCAGTGACTACAGGAAAGATTACTATGGCTACACCTTC. The chain uses TRBV6-1 and TRBJ1-2; perhaps TRBD1 as D (5 bases). This CDR3 contains 15 residues. Trimming pared 3 bases from V and 3 bases from J, leaving 14 bases between. The germline V gene has CDR1 MNHNS and CDR2 SASEGT.

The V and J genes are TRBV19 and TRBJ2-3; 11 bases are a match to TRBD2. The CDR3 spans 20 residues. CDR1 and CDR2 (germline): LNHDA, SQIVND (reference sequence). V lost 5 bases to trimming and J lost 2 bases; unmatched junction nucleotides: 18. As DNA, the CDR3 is TGTGCCAGTAGTCCCGAGCGGCTAGCGGGGGGCCCCATTATCACAGATACGCAGTATTTT. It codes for CASSPERLAGGPIITDTQYF.

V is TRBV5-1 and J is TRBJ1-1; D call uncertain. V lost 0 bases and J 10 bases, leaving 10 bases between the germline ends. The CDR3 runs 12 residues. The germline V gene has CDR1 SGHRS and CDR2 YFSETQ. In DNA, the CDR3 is TGCGCCAGCAGCTTGGGGCTGGGAGTAGCTTTCTTT. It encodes CASSLGLGVAFF.

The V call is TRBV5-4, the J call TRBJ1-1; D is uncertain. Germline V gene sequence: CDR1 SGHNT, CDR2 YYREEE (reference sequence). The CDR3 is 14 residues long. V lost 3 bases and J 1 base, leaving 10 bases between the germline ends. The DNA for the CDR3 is TGTGCCAGCAGCTCGAGAAGTCAGAACACTGAAGCTTTCTTT. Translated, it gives CASSSRSQNTEAFF.